In this sample, the clone carrying this T cell receptor (beta chain) turned up once. This specimen belongs to a study of blood T cell repertoires in COVID-19. Profiled with immunoSEQ multiplex PCR; TCRdb holds only in-frame clones, not every one. Here the sample spans just over 650,000 clones, about 87% being singletons. CDR3 length: 17 residues. Looked up from germline, CDR1 is SGHVS and CDR2 is FQNEAQ. V was pared by 5 bases and J by 7 bases, with 26 bases between. The sequenced sample was peripheral blood. This sequence joins TRBV7-8 and TRBJ1-1; a possible D gene is TRBD1 (5 bases). The sequence was obtained from a woman aged 18-35 years with acute or convalescent COVID-19. The CDR3 sequence is CASSLRASTGWQGEAFF. The CDR3 coding sequence is TGTGCCAGCAGCCTACGCGCCTCAACAGGATGGCAAGGTGAAGCTTTCTTT.